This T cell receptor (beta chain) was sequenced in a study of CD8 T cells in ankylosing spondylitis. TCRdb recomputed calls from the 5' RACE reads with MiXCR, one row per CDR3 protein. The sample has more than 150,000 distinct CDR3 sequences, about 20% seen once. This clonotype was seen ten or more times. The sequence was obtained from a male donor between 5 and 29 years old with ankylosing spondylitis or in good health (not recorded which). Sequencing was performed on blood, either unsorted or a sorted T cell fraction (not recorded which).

CDR3 sequence: CAWSLRDRGGYTF. CDR3 sequence (DNA): TGTGCCTGGAGTCTCCGGGACAGGGGTGGCTACACCTTC. The chain uses TRBV30 and TRBJ1-2; TRBD1 aligns across 10 bases. Germline CDR1 reads GTSNPN; CDR2 reads SVGIG (reference sequence). The V segment lost 2 bases and the J segment 7 bases; nucleotides outside the gene matches: 4. This CDR3 spans 13 amino acids.